Below are 16 T cell receptor beta chains sequenced from a single sample in a study (dated by TCRdb to 2015 to 2017). The method behind the library was 5' RACE. Instrument on record: Illumina MiSeq. TCRdb ran its own pipeline on the public reads, namely fastp trimming at Q25 and MiXCR clone calling, and kept in-frame beta chains. When rows share a CDR3 protein, they turn into one entry using the most common DNA and genes. The sample table lists 7,400 or so distinct CDR3 sequences, roughly 40% of them with a count of one. About 4.2% of the sample comes from the top ten. The source material was memory CD4+ T cells sorted from blood. The cell subset or site tag for this specimen amounts to: memory CD4+ T cells, CD4+CD45RO+CD25-. These TCRs come from a female donor with breast cancer.

The rearrangement joins TRBV29-1 to TRBJ2-5; no clear D gene. This CDR3 has 14 amino acids. The V end was cut by 8 bases, the J end by 1 base, with 17 bases between. Germline loops: CDR1 SQVTM, CDR2 ANQGSEA. CDR3 in amino acids: CSRTLTVVQETQYF. The DNA for the CDR3 is TGCAGCCGTACTTTGACGGTAGTCCAAGAGACCCAGTACTTC.

In regard to this clonotype: With a much larger clone just one base away, this may be a read error. V is TRBV20-1 and J is TRBJ2-5, with D maybe TRBD2 (5 bases). CDR1 and CDR2 (germline): DFQATT, SNEGSKA (reference sequence). There are 13 residues in the CDR3. CDR3 in amino acids: CRAVLAGQETQYF. The CDR3 DNA reads TGCAGAGCCGTCCTGGCGGGCCAAGAGACCCAGTACTTC.

This clonotype is labeled as medium-sized. The chain employs TRBV23-1 and TRBJ1-2; a possible D gene is TRBD1 (6 bases). TRBV23-1 is filed as an ORF, its function uncertain. Trimming stripped 4 bases from V and 8 bases from J, with 26 bases between. This CDR3 has 17 residues. The CDR3 DNA reads TGCGCCAGCAGTCTTCCAGACAGGACTGGCTGGTTTAACGGCTACACCTTC. This encodes CASSLPDRTGWFNGYTF.

This clonotype was seen a single time. The chain employs TRBV20-1 and TRBJ2-1, with 10 positions matching TRBD2. The V segment lost 6 bases and the J segment 1 base; nucleotides outside the gene matches: 9. The germline CDR1 and CDR2 sequences are DFQATT and SNEGSKA (reference sequence). This CDR3 region has 16 residues. The CDR3 here is CSADSGLASSYNEQFF. As DNA, the CDR3 is TGCAGTGCGGACTCGGGACTAGCGTCTTCCTACAATGAGCAGTTCTTC.

The rearrangement uses TRBV5-1 and TRBJ2-4; perhaps TRBD1 as D (5 bases). The germline V and J ends were trimmed by 0 bases and 7 bases, with 8 bases remaining between them. Germline values: CDR1 SGHRS, CDR2 YFSETQ. The CDR3 contains 13 residues. The CDR3 DNA is TGCGCCAGCAGCTTGGGGCAGGGTAACATTCAGTACTTC. This gives the protein CASSLGQGNIQYF.

This clonotype was seen more than once but under ten times. The chain employs TRBV6-5 and TRBJ2-2; TRBD2 might be the D (6 bases). Germline V CDR1 and CDR2: MNHEY, SVGAGI. The CDR3 consists of 13 residues. V dropped 8 bases and J dropped 4 bases, with 11 bases sitting between them. Written as DNA, the CDR3 is TGTGCCAGCGCGGAGGGTATCACCGGGGAGCTGTTTTTT. It translates to CASAEGITGELFF.

The chain combines TRBV5-4 with TRBJ2-7, with TRBD1 matching over 9 bases. V lost 4 bases, J lost 4 bases, and 6 bases stayed unmatched. The CDR3 contains 14 residues. CDR1 SGHNT and CDR2 YYREEE come from the germline V gene (reference sequence). The CDR3 loop is CASSLDRGAYEQYF. DNA for the CDR3: TGTGCCAGCAGCCTCGACAGGGGGGCTTACGAGCAGTACTTC.

This clonotype was detected a few times. One end of the junction does not line up with germline, which may come from a read error. The V gene is TRBV15, the J gene TRBJ2-7, with D maybe TRBD1 (5 bases). Germline values: CDR1 LNHNV, CDR2 YYDKDF (reference sequence). CDR3 length equals 13 residues. The DNA for the CDR3 is TGTGCCAGCAGCGCATCCAGGGTCGGCGAGCAGTACTTC. It is translated as CASSASRVGEQYF.

This clonotype turned up a few times. V usage is TRBV9 and J usage is TRBJ1-6, with D possibly being TRBD1 (5 bases). There are 14 residues in the CDR3. V was clipped by 1 base and J by 13 bases, with 15 bases between them. Germline loops: CDR1 SGDLS, CDR2 YYNGEE. In DNA form, the CDR3 reads TGTGCCAGCAGCGTACGGGACTCATCGGCGCCCCTCCACTTT. Translated, it gives CASSVRDSSAPLHF.

V is TRBV18 and J is TRBJ1-1; a possible D gene is TRBD1 (5 bases). V lost 1 base and J lost 3, with 18 bases in between. Germline CDR1 reads KGHSH; CDR2 reads LQKENI. The CDR3 loop spans 17 amino acids. CDR3 nucleotides: TGTGCCAGCTCACCACTACCGCAGGGAGGGGCGGACACTGAAGCTTTCTTT. Translated: CASSPLPQGGADTEAFF.

This chain links TRBV20-1 with TRBJ1-6; no reliable D call. CDR1 DFQATT and CDR2 SNEGSKA come from the germline V gene (reference sequence). The germline V and J ends were trimmed by 5 bases and 0 bases, with 5 bases remaining between them. The CDR3 spans 13 residues. The CDR3: CSARSSYNSPLHF. Here the CDR3 DNA reads TGCAGTGCTCGAAGCTCCTATAATTCACCCCTCCACTTT.

CDR3 loop: CASSQDQRKSSYNEQFF. In nucleotides, the CDR3 is TGCGCCAGCAGCCAAGACCAGCGGAAAAGCTCCTACAATGAGCAGTTCTTC. The V call is TRBV4-3, the J call TRBJ2-1; tentatively, D is TRBD2 (5 bases). Germline CDR1 and CDR2: LGHNA and YSLEER. V lost 0 bases to trimming and J lost 0 bases, with 12 bases between them. This CDR3 region has 17 residues.

By sample fraction, this clonotype is medium-sized. This chain uses TRBV4-1 with TRBJ2-1; 7 bases line up with TRBD1. Germline trimming cut 3 bases from V and 4 bases from J; bases unmatched to any gene: 6. Germline V CDR1 and CDR2: MGHRA, YSYEKL. The CDR3 contains 15 residues. Here the CDR3 DNA reads TGCGCCAGCAGCCAGGACGGGACAGTTTACAATGAGCAGTTCTTC. This codes for CASSQDGTVYNEQFF.

This clonotype was detected a few times. V is TRBV6-6 and J is TRBJ1-1; D not certain. This CDR3 has 12 amino acids. Trimming shortened V by 6 bases and J by 4 bases, and 9 bases separated the two germline ends. Germline V gives CDR1 MNHNY, CDR2 SVGAGI (reference sequence). CDR3 sequence: CASSTAGTEAFF. DNA of the CDR3: TGTGCCAGCAGCACGGCGGGCACTGAAGCTTTCTTT.

This chain connects TRBV7-7 to TRBJ2-1; D is perhaps TRBD1 (6 bases). This CDR3 comprises 14 residues. Germline lookup yields CDR1 SSHAT and CDR2 FNYEAQ (reference sequence). V shed 3 bases and J shed 10 bases, with 16 bases lying between them. The CDR3 spells CASSLGQGKGEQFF. As DNA, the CDR3 is TGTGCCAGCAGCTTGGGGCAGGGGAAAGGAGAGCAGTTCTTC.

This clonotype showed up just a few times. This rearrangement joins TRBV27 to TRBJ1-1, with D maybe TRBD1 (6 bases). This CDR3 comprises 15 residues. CDR1 and CDR2 (germline): MNHEY, SMNVEV (reference sequence). Between the trimmed V and J ends, which lost 4 bases and 1 base, there was a span of 13 bases. The CDR3 region has the DNA TGTGCCAGCAGTTCAGGGGAGACATGGAACACTGAAGCTTTCTTT. This codes for CASSSGETWNTEAFF.